This entry lists 23 T cell receptor beta chains sequenced from one sample in a study of blood T cell repertoires in COVID-19. Some clones are missing from TCRdb's copy, which holds only in-frame ones; the method was immunoSEQ multiplex PCR. The sample records roughly 410,000 clones, more than 75% being singletons. Sequencing input: peripheral blood. The receptors stem from a woman aged 60-75 years with COVID-19, enrolled during active disease.

The V and J genes are TRBV27 and TRBJ2-3; 8 bases fit TRBD1. This CDR3 comprises 17 residues. V was clipped by 2 bases and J by 2 bases; unmatched bases: 9. Germline values: CDR1 MNHEY, CDR2 SMNVEV (reference sequence). CDR3 region: CASSLGPSQGATDTQYF. The DNA of the CDR3 is TGTGCCAGCAGTTTAGGGCCTTCGCAGGGGGCCACAGATACGCAGTATTTT.

CDR3 amino acids: CASSQGTGIYYGYTF. The CDR3 bases are TGCGCCAGCAGCCAAGGTACAGGAATCTACTATGGCTACACCTTC. The chain joins TRBV4-1 to TRBJ1-2; D possibly corresponds to TRBD1 (5 bases). CDR1 MGHRA and CDR2 YSYEKL come from the germline V gene. V was trimmed by 1 base and J by 3 bases, leaving 12 bases between them. The length of the CDR3 is 15 residues.

The chain combines TRBV2 with TRBJ2-5; D is possibly TRBD2 (5 bases). CDR3 length equals 14 residues. Germline CDR1 is SNHLY and CDR2 is FYNNEI. Between the trimmed V and J ends, which lost 2 bases and 4 bases, there was a span of 11 bases. CDR3 in DNA: TGTGCCAGCAGTGAACTCACCGGAGGAGAGACCCAGTACTTC. Its translation is CASSELTGGETQYF.

The chain's CDR3 is CASSISGFAQPQHF. The CDR3 DNA sequence: TGTGCCAGTAGTATAAGCGGATTTGCACAGCCCCAGCATTTT. This sequence joins TRBV19 and TRBJ1-5, with no clear D. V was cut by 2 bases and J by 7 bases, with 12 bases left in between. The CDR3 spans 14 residues. The V gene's germline CDR1 is LNHDA and CDR2 SQIVND (reference sequence). The whole variable domain, filled in from reference TRBV19 and TRBJ1-5, reads DGGITQSPKYLFRKEGQNVTLSCEQNLNHDAMYWYRQDPGQGLRLIYYSQIVNDFQKGDIAEGYSVSREKKESFPLTVTSAQKNPTAFYLCASSISGFAQPQHFGDGTRLSIL.

The rearrangement links TRBV28 to TRBJ1-3; 7 nucleotides match TRBD1. Germline V gives CDR1 MDHEN, CDR2 SYDVKM. This CDR3 region has 15 residues. Unmatched junction bases numbered 4, after V lost 3 bases and J lost 2 bases. This chain's CDR3 is CASSLGDRAGNTIYF. DNA for the CDR3: TGTGCCAGCAGTTTGGGTGACAGGGCTGGAAACACCATATATTTT.

The rearrangement links TRBV5-1 to TRBJ2-5, with a tentative D call TRBD2 (5 bases). Germline CDR1 reads SGHRS; CDR2 reads YFSETQ. The CDR3 is 15 amino acids. The V end lost 1 base, the J end lost 2 bases, and 12 bases lay between the germline ends. The CDR3 nucleotides are TGCGCCAGCAGCTTGACCGGGATTGTACAAGAGACCCAGTACTTC. Protein product: CASSLTGIVQETQYF.

The CDR3 is CASSLTELGGDSPLHF. CDR3 in DNA: TGTGCCAGCAGCCTTACAGAACTAGGGGGGGATTCACCCCTCCACTTT. This sequence joins TRBV13 and TRBJ1-6; a possible D gene is TRBD1 (6 bases). With 5 bases removed from V and 8 bases from J, the gap between germline ends came to 19 bases. Per germline, CDR1 PRHDT and CDR2 FYEKMQ (reference sequence). The CDR3 totals 16 residues.

This rearrangement joins TRBV29-1 to TRBJ2-7; maybe TRBD2 (6 bases). Trimming stripped 4 bases from V and 6 bases from J, with 16 bases between. This CDR3 region has 13 residues. Per germline, CDR1 SQVTM and CDR2 ANQGSEA. The CDR3 reads CSVGAGTFSEQYF. Written as DNA, the CDR3 is TGCAGCGTTGGGGCGGGGACCTTTAGCGAGCAGTACTTC.

This clone showed up just once. This chain connects TRBV28 to TRBJ1-4, with 11 bases that match TRBD1. The CDR3 has 15 amino acids. CDR1 MDHEN and CDR2 SYDVKM come from the germline V gene. The junction had 7 bases not matched to a gene; V was cut back by 6 bases and J by 7 bases. The CDR3 here is CASRLPGQGGEKLFF. The CDR3 region has the DNA TGTGCCAGCAGACTCCCGGGACAGGGGGGTGAAAAACTGTTTTTT.

In DNA, the CDR3 is TGTGCCAGCAGTTCAAGGAGTCAGAACTACGAGCAGTACTTC. Translated: CASSSRSQNYEQYF. V is TRBV6-1 and J is TRBJ2-7; D is unclear. The germline V and J ends were trimmed by 5 bases and 3 bases, with 14 bases remaining between them. CDR3 size: 14 residues. Germline CDR1 and CDR2: MNHNS and SASEGT.

In this sample, this clone turned up a few times. The rearrangement joins TRBV2 to TRBJ2-2, with D possibly TRBD1 on 7 matching bases. The CDR3 spans 13 residues. In germline, CDR1 is SNHLY, CDR2 FYNNEI. Trimming took 7 bases from V and 7 from J, leaving 13 bases between them. The CDR3, as DNA: TGTGCCAGCACTAGGGGGCGGGACGGGGAGCTGTTTTTT. It specifies CASTRGRDGELFF.

The chain joins TRBV19 to TRBJ1-2, with TRBD1 identical over 10 bases. Per the germline V gene, CDR1 is LNHDA and CDR2 is SQIVND (reference sequence). CDR3 length: 14 residues. The V and J ends lost 4 bases and 5 bases, in that order; junction bases with no gene match: 4. CDR3 in DNA: TGTGCCAGTAGTAACCAGGGACAGGGGTATGGCTACACCTTC. Translated: CASSNQGQGYGYTF.

The chain recombines TRBV9 with TRBJ2-7, with 11 positions matching TRBD1. Germline V gives CDR1 SGDLS, CDR2 YYNGEE. The V segment lost 5 bases and the J segment 5 bases; nucleotides outside the gene matches: 3. The CDR3 consists of 13 residues. This CDR3 reads CASSGQGAHEQYF. CDR3 sequence (DNA): TGTGCCAGCAGTGGACAGGGGGCCCACGAGCAGTACTTC. Supplemented by reference TRBV9 and TRBJ2-7, the full variable domain reads DSGVTQTPKHLITATGQRVTLRCSPRSGDLSVYWYQQSLDQGLQFLIQYYNGEERAKGNILERFSAQQFPDLHSELNLSSLELGDSALYFCASSGQGAHEQYFGPGTRLTVT.

The genes are TRBV27 and TRBJ2-3; the match to TRBD1 covers 7 bases. In germline, CDR1 is MNHEY, CDR2 SMNVEV (reference sequence). This CDR3 contains 13 residues. V gave up 6 bases and J gave up 1 base; unmatched junction bases: 1. This CDR3 reads CASRGGGTDTQYF. For the CDR3, the DNA is TGTGCCAGCAGAGGGGGCGGCACAGATACGCAGTATTTT.

The chain carries TRBV5-5 and TRBJ2-1; 10 bases are a match to TRBD1. J gave up 0 bases and V 4 bases, and 16 bases lay outside the gene matches. Germline-derived CDR1 and CDR2 are SGHKS and YYEKEE (reference sequence). The CDR3 totals 20 residues. CDR3 residues: CASSPVDRGLYSSSYNEQFF. DNA of the CDR3: TGTGCCAGCAGCCCTGTTGACAGGGGGCTTTACTCCAGCTCCTACAATGAGCAGTTCTTC.

This clone was counted once. This sequence joins TRBV2 and TRBJ1-1, with 7 bases matching TRBD1. Per germline, CDR1 SNHLY and CDR2 FYNNEI. The J segment lost 2 bases and the V segment lost 10 bases, leaving 10 bases of the junction unmatched. The CDR3 totals 14 residues. The DNA of the CDR3 is TGTGCCAATAGGAGGGACAGACATAACACTGAAGCTTTCTTT. Encoded protein: CANRRDRHNTEAFF.

The chain has TRBV28 and TRBJ2-1; TRBD1 agrees at 8 bases. Germline V lookup: CDR1 MDHEN, CDR2 SYDVKM. This CDR3 contains 14 residues. Trimming cost V 8 bases and J 6 bases; bases outside gene matches: 9. CDR3 DNA: TGTGCCAGCTGGCAGGGGACAGGACGCAATGAGCAGTTCTTC. It translates to CASWQGTGRNEQFF.

The chain uses TRBV6-1 and TRBJ2-3, with D possibly TRBD1 on 5 matching bases. V was trimmed by 0 bases and J by 0 bases, leaving 7 bases between them. The CDR3 length is 15 residues. The germline CDR1 and CDR2 sequences are MNHNS and SASEGT. CDR3 sequence (DNA): TGTGCCAGCAGTGAAGCCAGGGCTAGCACAGATACGCAGTATTTT. Encoded protein: CASSEARASTDTQYF.

V gene TRBV19 combines with J gene TRBJ2-1; 11 nucleotides align to TRBD2. CDR1 LNHDA and CDR2 SQIVND come from the germline V gene (reference sequence). Trimming removed 4 bases from V and 0 bases from J; junction bases left unmatched: 2. This CDR3 is built from 16 residues. In DNA, the CDR3 is TGTGCCAGTAGTAGGGGACTAGCGGACTCCTACAATGAGCAGTTCTTC. Its translation: CASSRGLADSYNEQFF.

The V gene is TRBV15, the J gene TRBJ2-3, with TRBD2 matching 7 bases. CDR1 and CDR2 from the germline V gene are LNHNV and YYDKDF (reference sequence). J was trimmed by 6 bases and V by 1 base; bases with no gene match: 7. CDR3 length: 15 amino acids. CDR3 region: CATSRAYTRGDTQYF. The CDR3 coding sequence is TGTGCCACCAGCAGAGCTTACACGCGGGGGGATACGCAGTATTTT.

This chain connects TRBV7-9 to TRBJ1-1; no reliable D call. Germline lookup yields CDR1 SEHNR and CDR2 FQNEAQ (reference sequence). The length of the CDR3 is 13 residues. The V end was cut by 1 base, the J end by 3 bases, with 6 bases between. The DNA for the CDR3 is TGTGCCAGCAGCTTAGAGGCGGACACTGAAGCTTTCTTT. Encoded protein: CASSLEADTEAFF.

V and J are TRBV12-3 or TRBV12-4 and TRBJ2-3; D is undetermined. The CDR3 spans 13 residues. The V end was cut by 6 bases, the J end by 2 bases, with 9 bases between. Here the CDR3 DNA reads TGTGCCAGCAGAGAGAGCGCCACAGATACGCAGTATTTT. Encoded protein: CASRESATDTQYF.

CDR3 in amino acids: CASSQGYEQYF. The CDR3 bases are TGTGCCAGCAGCCAGGGGTACGAGCAGTACTTC. The chain has TRBV12-3 or TRBV12-4 and TRBJ2-7; TRBD1 might be the D (6 bases). The CDR3 is 11 residues long. With 6 bases removed from V and 4 bases from J, the gap between germline ends came to 7 bases.